What follows are 8 T cell receptor beta chains derived from one specimen sequenced in a study of glioma-infiltrating T cells after dendritic cell vaccination. As to time point: after dendritic cell vaccination, including at tumor progression/relapse. Libraries were prepared by immunoSEQ multiplex PCR; TCRdb keeps only in-frame clonotypes and omits some of them. The sample holds 65,000 or so clones, about nine tenths seen once. The starting material was blood, obtained after dendritic cell vaccination. These receptors were taken from a human donor with glioblastoma.

The gene calls are TRBV6-1 and TRBJ1-2; D is uncertain. The germline V and J ends were trimmed by 7 bases and 0 bases, with 12 bases remaining between them. CDR3 length: 14 residues. Germline loops: CDR1 MNHNS, CDR2 SASEGT. CDR3 amino acids: CASTIFGANYGYTF. CDR3 sequence (DNA): TGTGCCAGCACCATTTTCGGGGCTAACTATGGCTACACCTTC.

The table lists this clone with a count of one. This rearrangement joins TRBV6-6 to TRBJ1-6; tentative D call: TRBD1 (6 bases). Deletions cut 2 bases from V and 7 bases from J, with 12 bases between. This CDR3 has 15 amino acids. Germline V gene lookup returns CDR1 MNHNY and CDR2 SVGAGI (reference sequence). The CDR3 sequence is CASSYDRRMNSPLHF. The CDR3 nucleotides are TGTGCCAGCAGTTACGACAGGAGAATGAATTCACCCCTCCACTTT.

The V call is TRBV5-1, the J call TRBJ2-6; D uncertain. V lost 4 bases, J lost 4 bases, and 6 bases lay in between. The CDR3 is 13 residues long. Germline loops: CDR1 SGHRS, CDR2 YFSETQ. CDR3 in amino acids: CASSLLGANVLTF. The CDR3 coding sequence is TGCGCCAGCAGCCTTCTGGGGGCCAACGTCCTGACTTTC.

Turning to this clone: The junction does not match germline at one end; this may be a read error. Additional DNA sequences in this sample encode the identical CDR3. DNA of the CDR3: TGTGCCAGTAGCTTAGGACGCACTCCCGGAGGGAACACTGAAGCTTTCTTT. Amino acid sequence: CASSLGRTPGGNTEAFF. The chain uses TRBV7-2 and TRBJ1-1, with unresolved D. Germline V CDR1 and CDR2: SGHTA, FQGNSA. The length of the CDR3 is 17 residues.

The V gene is TRBV14, the J gene TRBJ2-2, with D possibly TRBD1 on 5 matching bases. CDR3 length: 14 residues. The germline V gene has CDR1 SGHDN and CDR2 FVKESK. Trimming cost V 5 bases and J 6 bases, with 13 bases left between them. In nucleotides, the CDR3 is TGTGCCAGCAGCACCAGGGCTTACGCCGGGGAGCTGTTTTTT. Encoded protein: CASSTRAYAGELFF.

This chain joins TRBV27 and TRBJ2-5, with a weak D call TRBD2 (6 bases). In germline, CDR1 is MNHEY, CDR2 SMNVEV (reference sequence). The CDR3 length is 15 residues. The V and J ends lost 7 bases and 3 bases respectively, with 18 bases between them. CDR3 DNA sequence: TGTGCCAGCATAGGGTGGGGTAGCGGTAAAGAGACCCAGTACTTC. Translated: CASIGWGSGKETQYF.

This sequence joins TRBV7-2 and TRBJ1-1, with D perhaps TRBD1 (5 bases). Trimming took 2 bases from V and 6 from J, leaving 13 bases between them. There are 14 residues in the CDR3. The germline gives CDR1 SGHTA, CDR2 FQGNSA. For the CDR3, the DNA is TGTGCCAGCAGCTTATCCAGGGTAAGGGCTGAAGCTTTCTTT. This gives the protein CASSLSRVRAEAFF. The whole variable domain, remainder taken from reference TRBV7-2 and TRBJ1-1, is GAGVSQSPSNKVTEKGKDVELRCDPISGHTALYWYRQSLGQGLEFLIYFQGNSAPDKSGLPSDRFSAERTGGSVSTLTIQRTQQEDSAVYLCASSLSRVRAEAFFGQGTRLTVV.

The chain combines TRBV4-3 with TRBJ2-1; TRBD2 might be the D (6 bases). V was shortened by 0 bases and J by 3 bases, with 9 bases between the two germline ends. The CDR3 length is 15 residues. CDR1 LGHNA and CDR2 YSLEER come from the germline V gene. CDR3 sequence reads: CASSQDPDYYNEQFF. The DNA of the CDR3 is TGCGCCAGCAGCCAAGACCCGGACTACTACAATGAGCAGTTCTTC.